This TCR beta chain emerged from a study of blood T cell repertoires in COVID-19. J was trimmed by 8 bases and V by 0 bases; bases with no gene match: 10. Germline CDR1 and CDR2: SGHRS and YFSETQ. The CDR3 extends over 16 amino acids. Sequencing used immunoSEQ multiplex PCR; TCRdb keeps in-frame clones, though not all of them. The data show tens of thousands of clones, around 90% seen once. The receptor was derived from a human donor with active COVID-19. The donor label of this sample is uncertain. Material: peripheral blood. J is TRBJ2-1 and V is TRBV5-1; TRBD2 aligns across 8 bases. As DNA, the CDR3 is TGCGCCAGCAGCTTGGTGCGGGCTAGCGGGCTACATGAGCAGTTCTTC. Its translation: CASSLVRASGLHEQFF.